Reported below is one TCR beta chain. This entry comes from a study of blood T cell repertoires in COVID-19. Study-wide context: Researchers got acute and convalescent COVID-19 samples from the United States, Italy and Spain. In each case, the material was cDNA or gDNA derived from T cells, B-cell-depleted T cells, or PBMCs.

Method: immunoSEQ multiplex PCR; TCRdb's copy keeps in-frame clones and lacks some. Among roughly 56,000 clones, more than 85% were seen once, and the ten largest hold around 6.9%. The TCR sequence derives from a middle-aged man with active COVID-19. The sequencing sample was made of peripheral blood.

The CDR3 loop is CASSQPLGRGLSYEQYF. DNA for the CDR3: TGTGCCAGCAGCCAACCCCTGGGCAGGGGGCTCTCCTACGAGCAGTACTTC. The J gene is TRBJ2-7, the V gene TRBV14, with 8 positions matching TRBD1. Trimming at V came to 2 bases and at J to 0 bases, leaving 9 bases not matched to a gene. The CDR3 length is 17 residues. Germline values: CDR1 SGHDN, CDR2 FVKESK.